The T cell receptor beta chain described here comes from a study of identical twins. Via MiXCR, TCRdb re-called the 5' RACE reads, giving one row per CDR3 protein. The sample has about 280,000 distinct CDR3 sequences, about 8.9% seen once. Germline lookup yields CDR1 LGHDT and CDR2 YNNKEL (reference sequence). CDR3 length: 15 residues. Trimming shortened V by 1 base and J by 2 bases, and 12 bases separated the two germline ends. This clonotype has only a few counts. This same sample was also part of a study on yellow fever vaccine responses in identical twins. This second report adds: Twins showed a vaccine T cell response that reportedly seemed partly convergent, partly personalized.

Source material: memory (CD45RO+) T cells sorted from blood. This sequence joins TRBV3-1 and TRBJ2-7; D is perhaps TRBD2 (5 bases). The TCR comes from a woman between 18 and 29 years old in good health. This CDR3 is CASSQVEAVPYEQYV. In DNA, the CDR3 is TGTGCCAGCAGCCAAGTAGAAGCGGTCCCCTACGAGCAGTACGTC.